These T cell receptor beta chains were read from a single sample in a study of beta chain features in type 1 diabetes. Produced via immunoSEQ multiplex PCR; TCRdb's table is partial and in-frame only. The sample shows around 310,000 clones, about 11% of them seen only once. The sample was naive CD4+ T cells from blood. These TCRs come from a woman aged 25 to 39 in good health. CDR3s include the opening cysteine and the closing phenylalanine or tryptophan. The D gene is left open where the match is weak. Size values are once, few and many counts, or a class for expanded clones, and some rows have none.

V	J	D	size	length	DNA	CDR3
TRBV7-2	TRBJ2-5	TRBD1	NA	14	TGTGCCAGCAGCATCGACAGGGAACAAGAGACCCAGTACTTC	CASSIDREQETQYF
TRBV7-3	TRBJ2-3	TRBD2	NA	15	TGTGCCAGCAGCTTAGTAGCGGGAGGCTCAGATACGCAGTATTTT	CASSLVAGGSDTQYF
TRBV4-3	TRBJ2-3	TRBD2	few	16	TGCGCCAGCAGCCAAGTAGCTAGCGGGAGCACAGATACGCAGTATTTT	CASSQVASGSTDTQYF
TRBV19	TRBJ2-3	NA	few	13	TGTGCCAGTCTGGCGGAGGGGCCAGATACGCAGTATTTT	CASLAEGPDTQYF
TRBV30	TRBJ1-5	TRBD1	NA	14	TGTGCCTGGAGGCTGACAGGGACCAATCAGCCCCAGCATTTT	CAWRLTGTNQPQHF
TRBV29-1	TRBJ2-6	NA	many	15	TGCAGCGCCCTCGGGGGACTCTCTGGGGCCAACGTCCTGACTTTC	CSALGGLSGANVLTF
TRBV6-1	TRBJ2-5	NA	few	14	TGTGCCAGCAGAAGAAACCGAGGTGGTGGGACCCAGTACTTC	CASRRNRGGGTQYF
TRBV28	TRBJ2-3	TRBD2	few	14	TGTGCCAGCTCGACTAGCGGGACAACAGATACGCAGTATTTT	CASSTSGTTDTQYF
TRBV18	TRBJ2-3	NA	NA	15	TGTGCCAGCTCACCACCGTCGATAGACACAGATACGCAGTATTTT	CASSPPSIDTDTQYF
TRBV9	TRBJ2-2	NA	few	14	TGTGCCAGCAGCGTAGACAGGGCGGGCGGGGAGCTGTTTTTT	CASSVDRAGGELFF
TRBV7-2	TRBJ2-5	NA	NA	13	TGTGCCAGCAGCTCAAGGGGTGTAGAGACCCAGTACTTC	CASSSRGVETQYF
TRBV5-1	TRBJ2-3	TRBD1	NA	16	TGCGCCAGCAGAAGGGTCGGACAGGGAGGATCCGATACGCAGTATTTT	CASRRVGQGGSDTQYF
TRBV18	TRBJ2-1	TRBD1	NA	16	TGTGCCAGCTCATCAACCGGGACAGGGAATTTCCATGAGCAGTTCTTC	CASSSTGTGNFHEQFF
TRBV7-8	TRBJ2-1	TRBD2	NA	14	TGTGCCAGCAGCGCGGGACTAGTAGACAATGAGCAGTTCTTC	CASSAGLVDNEQFF
TRBV27	TRBJ1-5	NA	few	15	TGTGCCAGCAGTTTATTCCCAGGGGTGCATCAGCCCCAGCATTTT	CASSLFPGVHQPQHF
TRBV7-9	TRBJ2-2	NA	NA	16	TGTGCCAGCAGCTTAAATGGACCGGGGTTCACCGGGGAGCTGTTTTTT	CASSLNGPGFTGELFF